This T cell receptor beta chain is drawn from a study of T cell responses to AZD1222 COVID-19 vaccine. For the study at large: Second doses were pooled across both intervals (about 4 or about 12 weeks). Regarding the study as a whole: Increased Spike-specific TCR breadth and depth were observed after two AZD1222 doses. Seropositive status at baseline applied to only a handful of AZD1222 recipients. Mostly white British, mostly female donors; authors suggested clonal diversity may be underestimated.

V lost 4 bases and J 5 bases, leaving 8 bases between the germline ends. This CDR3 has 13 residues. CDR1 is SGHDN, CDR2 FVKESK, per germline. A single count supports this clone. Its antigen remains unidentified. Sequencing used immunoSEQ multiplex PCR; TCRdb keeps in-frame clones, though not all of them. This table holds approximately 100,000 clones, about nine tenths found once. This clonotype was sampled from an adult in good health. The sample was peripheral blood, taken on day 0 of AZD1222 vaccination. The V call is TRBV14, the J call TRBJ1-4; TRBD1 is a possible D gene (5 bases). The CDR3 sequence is CASSPWDNEKLFF. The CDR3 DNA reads TGTGCCAGCAGCCCCTGGGACAATGAAAAACTGTTTTTT.